Sequencing of this T cell receptor (beta chain) was carried out in a study of neurological immune-mediated disorders. This CDR3 spans 14 amino acids. The V and J ends lost 5 bases and 3 bases, in that order; junction bases with no gene match: 4. CDR1 is SGHVS, CDR2 FNYEAQ, per germline. TCRdb independently ran MiXCR on the 5' RACE reads; one entry per CDR3 protein. The repertoire holds roughly 30,000 distinct CDR3 sequences, with about 4.8% as singletons. This clonotype was counted a few times. This receptor was identified in a man younger than 35 in good health. The chain links TRBV7-6 to TRBJ2-3; TRBD1 matches at 8 bases. The sample comprised PBMCs. CDR3 protein: CASSMTGETDTQYF. CDR3 in DNA: TGTGCCAGCAGCATGACAGGGGAGACAGATACGCAGTATTTT.